This record concerns one T cell receptor (beta chain) sequence. Only in-frame clones appear in the TCRdb table, and some are missing; sequencing was by immunoSEQ multiplex PCR. The table shows a few million clones, with 90% to 95% occurring only once. These data come from a study of shared clonotypes between healthy human individuals. As for the study in general: CD4 naive and CD4 memory each took three plates per donor, while CD8 naive took two and CD8 memory one.

CD45RO-negative, CCR7-positively selected cells formed the naive CD8 fraction, excluding terminally differentiated effector memory CD45RA+ cells. The germline gives CDR1 LGHNA, CDR2 YNFKEQ. The length of the CDR3 is 15 residues. Germline trimming cut 4 bases from V and 2 bases from J; bases unmatched to any gene: 6. The sequenced material came from naive CD8+ T cells from PBMCs. The chain joins TRBV4-2 to TRBJ2-7; 9 positions agree with TRBD2. This TCR derives from a man aged 18 to 35 in good health. Some clones in this sample may be carry-over from other donors' samples. The CDR3 DNA follows: TGTGCCAGCAGCCCCCTGCTAGCGGGAACCTACGAGCAGTACTTC. As protein: CASSPLLAGTYEQYF.